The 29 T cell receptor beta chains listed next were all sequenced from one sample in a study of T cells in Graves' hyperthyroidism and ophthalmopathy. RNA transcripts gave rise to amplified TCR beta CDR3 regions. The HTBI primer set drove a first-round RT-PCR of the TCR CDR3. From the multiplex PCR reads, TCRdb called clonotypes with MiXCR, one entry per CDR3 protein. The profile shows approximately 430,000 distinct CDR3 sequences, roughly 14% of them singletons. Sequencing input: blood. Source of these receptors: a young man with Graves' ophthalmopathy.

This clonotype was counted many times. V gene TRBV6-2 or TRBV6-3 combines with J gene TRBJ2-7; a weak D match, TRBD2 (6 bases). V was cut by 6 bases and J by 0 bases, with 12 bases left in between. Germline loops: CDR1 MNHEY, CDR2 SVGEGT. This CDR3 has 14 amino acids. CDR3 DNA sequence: TGTGCCAGCAGGTTAGCGGAAAGCTCCTACGAGCAGTACTTC. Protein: CASRLAESSYEQYF.

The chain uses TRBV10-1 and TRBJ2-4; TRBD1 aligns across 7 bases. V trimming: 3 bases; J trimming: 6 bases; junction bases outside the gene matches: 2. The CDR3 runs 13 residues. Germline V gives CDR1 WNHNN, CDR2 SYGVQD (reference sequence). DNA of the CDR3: TGCGCCAGCAGTGATGAGGGGGCAAACATTCAGTACTTC. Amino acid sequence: CASSDEGANIQYF.

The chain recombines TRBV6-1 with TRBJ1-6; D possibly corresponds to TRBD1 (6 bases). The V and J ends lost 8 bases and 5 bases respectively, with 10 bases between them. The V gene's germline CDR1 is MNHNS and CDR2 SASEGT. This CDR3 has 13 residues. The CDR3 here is CASSGQNNSPLHF. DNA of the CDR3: TGTGCCAGCTCAGGACAGAATAATTCACCCCTCCACTTT.

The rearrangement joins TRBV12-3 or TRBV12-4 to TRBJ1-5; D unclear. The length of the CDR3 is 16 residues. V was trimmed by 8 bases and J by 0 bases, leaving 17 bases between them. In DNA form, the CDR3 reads TGTGCCAGCGCTAGCCTAAGGGATTATAGCAATCAGCCCCAGCATTTT. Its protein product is CASASLRDYSNQPQHF.

The CDR3 region has the DNA TGCGCCAGCCGTATGGGCGGGGGGTTAGGGAATGAGCAGTTCTTC. Translation: CASRMGGGLGNEQFF. The rearrangement joins TRBV10-2 to TRBJ2-1, with 8 bases matching TRBD2. CDR1 and CDR2 (germline): WSHSY, SAAADI. CDR3 size: 15 residues. Unmatched junction bases numbered 13, after V lost 8 bases and J lost 7 bases.

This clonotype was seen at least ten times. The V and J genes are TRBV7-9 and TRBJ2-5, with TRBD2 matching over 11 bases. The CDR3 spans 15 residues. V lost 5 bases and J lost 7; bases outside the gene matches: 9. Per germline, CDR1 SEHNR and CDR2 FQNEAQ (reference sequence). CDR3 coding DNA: TGTGCCAGCAGCCCTACTAGCGGGGGCTGGGGGACCCAGTACTTC. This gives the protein CASSPTSGGWGTQYF.

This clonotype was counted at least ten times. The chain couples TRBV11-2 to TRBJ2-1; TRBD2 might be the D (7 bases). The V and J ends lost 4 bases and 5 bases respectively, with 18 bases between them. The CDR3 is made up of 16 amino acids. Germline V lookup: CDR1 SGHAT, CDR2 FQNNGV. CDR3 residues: CASSSGGEGVHNEQFF. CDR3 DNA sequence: TGTGCCAGCAGCTCCGGCGGGGAGGGGGTACACAATGAGCAGTTCTTC.

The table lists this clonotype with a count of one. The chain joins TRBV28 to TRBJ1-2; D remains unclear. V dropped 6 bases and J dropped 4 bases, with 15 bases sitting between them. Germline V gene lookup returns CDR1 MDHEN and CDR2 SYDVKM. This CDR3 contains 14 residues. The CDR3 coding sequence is TGTGCCAGCAGAAGGACGGACCATATCTATGGCTACACCTTC. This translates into CASRRTDHIYGYTF.

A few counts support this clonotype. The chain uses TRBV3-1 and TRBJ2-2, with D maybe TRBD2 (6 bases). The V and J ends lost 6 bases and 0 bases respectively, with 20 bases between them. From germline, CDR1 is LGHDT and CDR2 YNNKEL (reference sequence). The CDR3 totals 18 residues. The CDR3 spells CASRTGHSRGANTGELFF. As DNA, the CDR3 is TGTGCCAGCAGAACCGGACACTCACGCGGGGCGAACACCGGGGAGCTGTTTTTT.

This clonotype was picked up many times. CDR3 coding DNA: TGCAGCGTTGAATCTCAGAGCACAGATACGCAGTATTTT. The encoded protein is CSVESQSTDTQYF. The rearrangement uses TRBV29-1 and TRBJ2-3; D remains ambiguous. The CDR3 is 13 residues long. The V and J ends lost 2 bases and 0 bases respectively, with 6 bases between them. Looked up from germline, CDR1 is SQVTM and CDR2 is ANQGSEA.

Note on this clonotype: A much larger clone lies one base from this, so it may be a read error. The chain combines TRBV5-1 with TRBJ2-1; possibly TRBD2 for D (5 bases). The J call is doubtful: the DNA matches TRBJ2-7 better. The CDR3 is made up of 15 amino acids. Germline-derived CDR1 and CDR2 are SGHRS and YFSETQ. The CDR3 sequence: CASSSLHGIYNEQYF. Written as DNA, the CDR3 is TGCGCCAGCAGCTCCCTTCACGGGATCTACAATGAGCAGTACTTC.

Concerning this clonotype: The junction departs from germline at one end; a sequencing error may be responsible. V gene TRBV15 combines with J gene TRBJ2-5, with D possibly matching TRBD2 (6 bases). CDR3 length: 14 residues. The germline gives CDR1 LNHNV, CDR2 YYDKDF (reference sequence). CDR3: CATTRENGGETQYF. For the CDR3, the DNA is TGTGCCACCACCAGAGAAAACGGAGGGGAGACCCAGTACTTC. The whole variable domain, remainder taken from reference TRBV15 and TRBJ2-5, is DAMVIQNPRYQVTQFGKPVTLSCSQTLNHNVMYWYQQKSSQAPKLLFHYYDKDFNNEADTPDNFQSRRPNTSFCFLDIRSPGLGDTAMYLCATTRENGGETQYFGPGTRLLVL.

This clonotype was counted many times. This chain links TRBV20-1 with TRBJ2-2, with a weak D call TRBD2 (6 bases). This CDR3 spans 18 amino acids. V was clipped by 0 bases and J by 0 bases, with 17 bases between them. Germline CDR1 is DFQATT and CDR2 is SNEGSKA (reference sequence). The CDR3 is CSARDSTQAGSNTGELFF. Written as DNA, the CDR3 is TGCAGTGCTAGAGATTCTACCCAAGCGGGTTCGAACACCGGGGAGCTGTTTTTT.

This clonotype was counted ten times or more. DNA for the CDR3: TGTGCCAGCAGCTTAGCGGCTAGCGGGGGTGTGGAGACCCAGTACTTC. Translation gives CASSLAASGGVETQYF. This chain joins TRBV7-6 and TRBJ2-5; 10 bases agree with TRBD2. Looked up from germline, CDR1 is SGHVS and CDR2 is FNYEAQ. The V segment lost 0 bases and the J segment 5 bases; nucleotides outside the gene matches: 6. The CDR3 loop spans 16 amino acids.

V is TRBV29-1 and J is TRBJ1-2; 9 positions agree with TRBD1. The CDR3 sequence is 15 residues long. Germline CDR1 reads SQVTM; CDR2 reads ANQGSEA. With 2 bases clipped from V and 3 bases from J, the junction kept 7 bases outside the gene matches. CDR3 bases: TGCAGCGTTGAAACAACCCGGGACAGGGACTATGGCTACACCTTC. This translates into CSVETTRDRDYGYTF. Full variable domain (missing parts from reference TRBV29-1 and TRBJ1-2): SAVISQKPSRDICQRGTSLTIQCQVDSQVTMMFWYRQQPGQSLTLIATANQGSEATYESGFVIDKFPISRPNLTFSTLTVSNMSPEDSSIYLCSVETTRDRDYGYTFGSGTRLTVV.

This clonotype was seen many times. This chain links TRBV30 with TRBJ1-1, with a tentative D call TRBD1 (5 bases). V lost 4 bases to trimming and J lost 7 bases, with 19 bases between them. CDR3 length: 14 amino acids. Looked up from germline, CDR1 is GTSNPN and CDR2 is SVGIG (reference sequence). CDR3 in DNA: TGTGCCTGGACAGGGCCCGGGGGTCGGATTGAAGCTTTCTTT. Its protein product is CAWTGPGGRIEAFF.

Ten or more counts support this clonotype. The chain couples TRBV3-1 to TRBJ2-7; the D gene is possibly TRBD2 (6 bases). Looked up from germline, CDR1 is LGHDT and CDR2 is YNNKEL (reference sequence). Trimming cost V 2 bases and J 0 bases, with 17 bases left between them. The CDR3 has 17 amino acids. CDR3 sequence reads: CASSQPRAGDFSYEQYF. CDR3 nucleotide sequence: TGTGCCAGCAGCCAACCTCGGGCCGGGGACTTCTCCTACGAGCAGTACTTC.

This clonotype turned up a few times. CDR3 protein: CASSYNGQNNSPLHF. The CDR3 nucleotides read TGCGCCAGCAGCTACAACGGACAGAATAATTCACCCCTCCACTTT. J is TRBJ1-6 and V is TRBV5-1; the D gene is possibly TRBD1 (6 bases). This CDR3 region has 15 residues. The V gene lost 3 bases and the J gene lost 5 bases, with 12 bases spanning the gap. Germline V lookup: CDR1 SGHRS, CDR2 YFSETQ.

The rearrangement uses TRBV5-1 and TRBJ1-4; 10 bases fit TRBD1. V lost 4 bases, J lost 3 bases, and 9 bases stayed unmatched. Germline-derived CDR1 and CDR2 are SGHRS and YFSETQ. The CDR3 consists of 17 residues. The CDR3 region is CASSIRTGGSPNEKLFF. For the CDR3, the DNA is TGCGCCAGCAGCATACGGACAGGGGGTTCGCCTAATGAAAAACTGTTTTTT.

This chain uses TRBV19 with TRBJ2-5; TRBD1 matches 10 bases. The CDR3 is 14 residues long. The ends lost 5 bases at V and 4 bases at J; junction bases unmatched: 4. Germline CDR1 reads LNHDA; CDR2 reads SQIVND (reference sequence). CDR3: CASSPTGGPETQYF. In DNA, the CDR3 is TGTGCCAGTAGTCCGACAGGGGGCCCAGAGACCCAGTACTTC.

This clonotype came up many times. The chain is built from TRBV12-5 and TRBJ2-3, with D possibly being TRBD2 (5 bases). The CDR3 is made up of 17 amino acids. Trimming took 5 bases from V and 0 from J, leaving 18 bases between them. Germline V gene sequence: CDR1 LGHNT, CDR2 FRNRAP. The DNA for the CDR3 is TGTGCTAGTGGTCTGCGGACGGGAACTGGGAGCACAGATACGCAGTATTTT. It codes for CASGLRTGTGSTDTQYF.

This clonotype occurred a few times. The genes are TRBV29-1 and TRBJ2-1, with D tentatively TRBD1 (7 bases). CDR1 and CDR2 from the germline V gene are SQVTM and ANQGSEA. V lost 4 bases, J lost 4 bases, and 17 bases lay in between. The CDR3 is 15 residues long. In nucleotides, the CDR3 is TGCAGCGTTGTGCGGGACAGCCAGGGTTACAATGAGCAGTTCTTC. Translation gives CSVVRDSQGYNEQFF.

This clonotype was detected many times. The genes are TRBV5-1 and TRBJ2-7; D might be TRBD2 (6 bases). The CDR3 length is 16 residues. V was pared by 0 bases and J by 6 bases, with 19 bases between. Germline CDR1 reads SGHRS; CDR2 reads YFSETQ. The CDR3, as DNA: TGCGCCAGCAGCTTGGCCACTAGCCTTATTGAGGCCGAGCAGTACTTC. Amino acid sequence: CASSLATSLIEAEQYF. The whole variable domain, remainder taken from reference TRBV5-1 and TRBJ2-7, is KAGVTQTPRYLIKTRGQQVTLSCSPISGHRSVSWYQQTPGQGLQFLFEYFSETQRNKGNFPGRFSGRQFSNSRSEMNVSTLELGDSALYLCASSLATSLIEAEQYFGPGTRLTVT.

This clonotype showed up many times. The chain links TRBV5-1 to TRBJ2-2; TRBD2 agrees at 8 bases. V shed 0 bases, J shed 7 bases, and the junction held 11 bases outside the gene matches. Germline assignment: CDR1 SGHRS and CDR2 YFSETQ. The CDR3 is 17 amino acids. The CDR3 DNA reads TGCGCCAGCAGCTTGGGCCTGGCGGGAGGCCCTAACGGGGAGCTGTTTTTT. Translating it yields CASSLGLAGGPNGELFF.

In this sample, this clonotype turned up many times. The CDR3 DNA follows: TGTGCCAGCAGCTTAGATCAGGGGTACCCATACTTC. It yields the protein CASSLDQGYPYF. The V call is TRBV11-3, the J call TRBJ2-5, with D maybe TRBD1 (6 bases). CDR1 and CDR2 (germline): SGHNT, YENEEA. The CDR3 is 12 residues long. Deletions cut 0 bases from V and 14 bases from J, with 13 bases between.

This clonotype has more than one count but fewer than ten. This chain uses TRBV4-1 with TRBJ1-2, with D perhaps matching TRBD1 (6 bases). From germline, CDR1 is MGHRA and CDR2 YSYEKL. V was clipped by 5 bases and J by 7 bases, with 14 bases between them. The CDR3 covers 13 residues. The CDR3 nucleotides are TGCGCCAGCAGCGATCGACAGGCGGGTGGCTACACCTTC. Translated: CASSDRQAGGYTF.

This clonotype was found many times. CDR3 amino acids: CSAVAGAQETQYF. CDR3 DNA sequence: TGCAGTGCGGTAGCGGGGGCCCAAGAGACCCAGTACTTC. This chain links TRBV20-1 with TRBJ2-5; 9 bases line up with TRBD2. Trimming cost V 6 bases and J 1 base; bases outside gene matches: 3. Germline lookup yields CDR1 DFQATT and CDR2 SNEGSKA (reference sequence). The CDR3 has 13 amino acids.

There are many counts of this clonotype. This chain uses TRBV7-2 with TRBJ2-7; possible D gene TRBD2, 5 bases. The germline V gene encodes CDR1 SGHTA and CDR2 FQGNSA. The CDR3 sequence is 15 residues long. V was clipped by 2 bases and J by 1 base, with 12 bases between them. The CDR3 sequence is CASSLLVDSSYEQYF. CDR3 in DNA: TGTGCCAGCAGCTTATTAGTGGACTCATCCTACGAGCAGTACTTC.

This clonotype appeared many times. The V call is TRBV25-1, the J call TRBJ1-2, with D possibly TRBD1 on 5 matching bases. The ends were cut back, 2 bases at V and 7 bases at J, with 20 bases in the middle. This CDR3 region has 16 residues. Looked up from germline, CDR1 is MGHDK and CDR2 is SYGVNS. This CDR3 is CASSELNVASGVGYTF. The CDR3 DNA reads TGTGCCAGCAGTGAACTCAATGTGGCGTCGGGGGTTGGCTACACCTTC.